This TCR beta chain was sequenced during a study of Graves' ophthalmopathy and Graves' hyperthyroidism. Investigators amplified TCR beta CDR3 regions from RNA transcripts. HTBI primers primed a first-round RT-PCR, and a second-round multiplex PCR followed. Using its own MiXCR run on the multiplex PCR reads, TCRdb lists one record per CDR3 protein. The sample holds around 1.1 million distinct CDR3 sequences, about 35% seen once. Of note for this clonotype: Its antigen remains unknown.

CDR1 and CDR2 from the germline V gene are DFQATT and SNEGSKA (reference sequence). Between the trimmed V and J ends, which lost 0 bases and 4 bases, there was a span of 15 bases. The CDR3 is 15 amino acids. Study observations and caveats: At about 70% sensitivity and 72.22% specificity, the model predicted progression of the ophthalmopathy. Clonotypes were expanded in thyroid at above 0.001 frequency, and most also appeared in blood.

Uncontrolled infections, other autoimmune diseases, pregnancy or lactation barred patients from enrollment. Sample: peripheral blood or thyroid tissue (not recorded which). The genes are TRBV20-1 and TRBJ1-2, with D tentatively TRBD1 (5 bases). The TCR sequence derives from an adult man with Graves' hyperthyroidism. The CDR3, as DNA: TGCAGTGCTAGAGAGCCCTATGGTGGGGGCTATGGCTACACCTTC. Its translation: CSAREPYGGGYGYTF.